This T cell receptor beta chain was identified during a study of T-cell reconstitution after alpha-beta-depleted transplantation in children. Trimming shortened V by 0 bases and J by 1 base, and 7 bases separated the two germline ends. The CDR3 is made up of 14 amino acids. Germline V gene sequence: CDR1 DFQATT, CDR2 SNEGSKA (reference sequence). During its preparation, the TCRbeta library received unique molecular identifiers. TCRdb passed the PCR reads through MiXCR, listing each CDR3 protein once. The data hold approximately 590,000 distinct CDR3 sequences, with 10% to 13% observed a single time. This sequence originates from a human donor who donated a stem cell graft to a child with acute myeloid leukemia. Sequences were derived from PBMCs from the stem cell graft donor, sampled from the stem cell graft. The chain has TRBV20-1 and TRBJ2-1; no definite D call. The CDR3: CSARDMGSYNEQFF. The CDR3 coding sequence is TGCAGTGCTAGAGATATGGGGTCCTACAATGAGCAGTTCTTC.